The 13 T cell receptor beta chains in this list originate from one sample, sequenced in a study of cytomegalovirus exposure and HLA in healthy donors. The PCR ran on 60 Vbeta and 13 Jbeta primers. Assay used: immunoSEQ multiplex PCR; TCRdb lists only in-frame clones, some missing. The sample holds 35,000 to 40,000 clones, approximately 66% seen once. Sample: PBMCs. The receptors derive from a man aged 50 or older in good health and CMV-seropositive.

The count of this clone is one. This sequence joins TRBV28 and TRBJ2-1; possible D gene TRBD2, 7 bases. The CDR3 consists of 14 residues. Germline V gene data show CDR1 as MDHEN and CDR2 as SYDVKM. The ends were cut back, 6 bases at V and 8 bases at J, with 17 bases in the middle. The CDR3 nucleotides read TGTGCCAGCAGAGAGGGGGGGGTTAACTATGAGCAGTTCTTC. Its protein product is CASREGGVNYEQFF.

The chain is built from TRBV5-4 and TRBJ2-2; D may be TRBD1 (6 bases). V was pared by 2 bases and J by 4 bases, with 12 bases between. The CDR3 sequence is 15 residues long. Germline CDR1 reads SGHNT; CDR2 reads YYREEE (reference sequence). The CDR3 DNA follows: TGTGCCAGCAGCTTACCAGGGGCAAGCACCGGGGAGCTGTTTTTT. This sequence encodes CASSLPGASTGELFF.

The genes are TRBV5-6 and TRBJ1-1; D is perhaps TRBD1 (5 bases). The CDR3 is 16 amino acids. Looked up from germline, CDR1 is SGHDT and CDR2 is YYEEEE. V lost 1 base to trimming and J lost 0 bases, with 13 bases between them. Here the CDR3 reads CASSLRGGTVNTEAFF. The CDR3 bases are TGTGCCAGCAGCTTGCGGGGGGGGACGGTGAACACTGAAGCTTTCTTT.

The chain carries TRBV7-2 and TRBJ2-7; 16 positions agree with TRBD2. From germline, CDR1 is SGHTA and CDR2 FQGNSA. The CDR3 runs to 17 residues. After removal of 5 bases from V and 2 bases from J, the junction contained 6 bases not matched to a gene. CDR3 region: CASSPGLAGGRAYEQYF. As DNA, the CDR3 is TGTGCCAGCAGCCCGGGACTAGCGGGGGGGAGGGCCTACGAGCAGTACTTC.

The CDR3 sequence is CASSLAGWGSELSLHF. The CDR3 region has the DNA TGTGCCAGCAGCTTAGCGGGCTGGGGCAGCGAACTATCCCTCCACTTT. The chain employs TRBV11-3 and TRBJ1-6, with D possibly TRBD1 on 5 matching bases. Germline V CDR1 and CDR2: SGHNT, YENEEA. The CDR3 has 16 residues. Between the trimmed V and J ends, which lost 1 base and 14 bases, there was a span of 21 bases.

The chain employs TRBV7-2 and TRBJ2-3; 7 bases map to TRBD1. The CDR3 runs 14 residues. Germline assignment: CDR1 SGHTA and CDR2 FQGNSA. The V gene end was trimmed by 2 bases and the J gene end by 8 bases; junction bases not matched to a gene: 7. The CDR3 DNA reads as TGTGCCAGCAGCTTACTTGGACAGGCGCCTACGCAGTATTTT. Translating gives CASSLLGQAPTQYF.

The V and J genes are TRBV19 and TRBJ2-5; no clear D. The germline CDR1 and CDR2 sequences are LNHDA and SQIVND (reference sequence). Trimming pared 8 bases from V and 4 bases from J, leaving 8 bases between. CDR3 length: 11 residues. Written as DNA, the CDR3 is TGTGCCAGTCGGTCCGGAGAGACCCAGTACTTC. It specifies CASRSGETQYF.

This chain joins TRBV5-1 and TRBJ2-1; 9 nucleotides agree with TRBD2. The CDR3 runs 15 residues. CDR1 is SGHRS and CDR2 is YFSETQ in the germline V gene. J was trimmed by 3 bases and V by 4 bases; bases with no gene match: 5. The CDR3 DNA sequence: TGCGCCAGCAGCCCTAGCGGGGACCGCTACAATGAGCAGTTCTTC. This sequence encodes CASSPSGDRYNEQFF.

This clone has more than one count but fewer than ten. The chain employs TRBV19 and TRBJ2-7; D is possibly TRBD2 (6 bases). This CDR3 has 16 residues. The V and J ends lost 1 base and 6 bases respectively, with 19 bases between them. The germline V gene has CDR1 LNHDA and CDR2 SQIVND (reference sequence). The CDR3, as DNA: TGTGCCAGTAGTATAGGGAGGCGGGGCGATGGGGGCGAGCAGTACTTC. It specifies CASSIGRRGDGGEQYF.

The DNA for the CDR3 is TGCGCCAGCAGCCAAGAAGCGACAGGGGGCGCGGGAGGCTACACCTTC. This sequence encodes CASSQEATGGAGGYTF. The rearrangement links TRBV4-3 to TRBJ1-2; 10 bases align to TRBD1. From germline, CDR1 is LGHNA and CDR2 YSLEER. The V segment lost 0 bases and the J segment 8 bases; nucleotides outside the gene matches: 9. There are 16 residues in the CDR3.

This rearrangement joins TRBV6-1 to TRBJ2-5; perhaps TRBD1 as D (5 bases). CDR1 is MNHNS, CDR2 SASEGT, per germline. Deletions cut 6 bases from V and 2 bases from J, with 16 bases between. The CDR3 length is 15 residues. CDR3 nucleotides: TGTGCCAGCAGGTTGGCAGGGCTGGGGCAAGAGACCCAGTACTTC. This translates into CASRLAGLGQETQYF.

The rearrangement joins TRBV2 to TRBJ2-7; D remains ambiguous. Germline V gives CDR1 SNHLY, CDR2 FYNNEI. This CDR3 is built from 14 residues. Trimming shortened V by 8 bases and J by 1 base, and 15 bases separated the two germline ends. For the CDR3, the DNA is TGTGCCAGCTACTCGGCTACCAGGTCCTACGAGCAGTACTTC. It translates to CASYSATRSYEQYF.

The CDR3 loop is CAISEPGDRITDTQYF. CDR3 sequence (DNA): TGTGCCATCAGTGAACCCGGGGACAGAATAACAGATACGCAGTATTTT. V gene TRBV10-3 combines with J gene TRBJ2-3; 7 bases line up with TRBD1. J gave up 3 bases and V 3 bases, and 9 bases lay outside the gene matches. The CDR3 has 16 residues. The germline V gene encodes CDR1 ENHRY and CDR2 SYGVKD.